Listed below are T cell receptor beta chains from one sample, sequenced in a study of shared clonotypes between healthy human individuals. This table comes from immunoSEQ multiplex PCR, and its TCRdb copy is limited to in-frame clones, with some not included. The sample yields around 940,000 clones, 60% to 85% seen once. Sample: memory CD4+ T cells sorted from blood. The receptors here all came from a young man in good health. The CDR3 runs from the conserved cysteine through the conserved F or W. Each record gives: D gene, V gene, clone size, J gene, CDR3 DNA, CDR3 protein. The D gene is left open where the match is weak. Size tells how often a clone was seen (once, few, many) or the class of an expanded clone, and some rows leave it out.

>.|TRBV28|.|TRBJ1-5
TGTGCCAGCAGGACCCTTGGGCAGCCCCAGCATTTT
CASRTLGQPQHF
>.|TRBV5-1|.|TRBJ2-6
TGCGCCAGCAGCTCGGGCGGCTCTGGGGCCAACGTCCTGACTTTC
CASSSGGSGANVLTF
>.|TRBV6-1|few|TRBJ1-4
TGTGCCAGCAGCAGAGACATTGCAACTAATGAAAAACTGTTTTTT
CASSRDIATNEKLFF
>.|TRBV19|.|TRBJ2-2
TGTGCCAGTAGTATAGGGGGGAACACCGGGGAGCTGTTTTTT
CASSIGGNTGELFF
>TRBD1|TRBV5-1|.|TRBJ2-2
TGCGCCAGCAGCTTGTGGCAGGGGGCCGGGGAGCTGTTTTTT
CASSLWQGAGELFF
>.|TRBV5-1|many|TRBJ2-3
TGCGCCAGCAGCAGGACCACAGATACGCAGTATTTT
CASSRTTDTQYF
>.|TRBV6-9|few|TRBJ2-5
TGTGCCAGTCCGAGGAGGGGTGAGACCCAGTACTTC
CASPRRGETQYF
>.|TRBV6-5|.|TRBJ1-6
TGTGCCAGCAGTTATTTTACGCGGAATTCACCCCTCCACTTT
CASSYFTRNSPLHF
>TRBD2|TRBV19|.|TRBJ2-1
TGTGCCAGTAGTTCCCAAACACCCAGCGGGGGCCGATACAATGAGCAGTTCTTC
CASSSQTPSGGRYNEQFF
>TRBD1|TRBV10-3|.|TRBJ1-2
TGTGCCATCAGTGAGAGGACCGGGACAGGGGCCGGAGGTGGCTACACCTTC
CAISERTGTGAGGGYTF
>TRBD2|TRBV10-2|.|TRBJ2-1
TGCGCCAGCAGATCGGGACTAGCGGGGGGGGAGCAGTTCTTC
CASRSGLAGGEQFF
>TRBD1|TRBV6-4|.|TRBJ1-1
TGTGCCAGCAGTGACACAAACAGGGGATACACTGAAGCTTTCTTT
CASSDTNRGYTEAFF
>.|TRBV29-1|.|TRBJ2-3
TGCAGCGTTGAGAGCTATAGCACAGATACGCAGTATTTT
CSVESYSTDTQYF
>TRBD2|TRBV6-6|.|TRBJ2-1
TGTGCCACCGCGGACGGGGGGTCCTACAATGAGCAGTTCTTC
CATADGGSYNEQFF
>TRBD2|TRBV5-8|.|TRBJ2-1
TGTGCCAGCAGCTTGCTCGCCACCGGGGGGAATGAGCAGTTCTTC
CASSLLATGGNEQFF
>.|TRBV2|many|TRBJ2-5
TGTGCCAGCAGTTTCCGGACGGGAGAGACCCAGTACTTC
CASSFRTGETQYF
>TRBD1|TRBV28|once|TRBJ2-1
TGTGCCAGCAGTTTAGACAGGGGTGCCTACAATGAGCAGTTCTTC
CASSLDRGAYNEQFF
>.|TRBV7-9|.|TRBJ2-2
TGTGCCAGCAGGACGCAGGGAGTGGGGGAGCTGTTTTTT
CASRTQGVGELFF
>.|TRBV5-5|.|TRBJ1-1
TGTGCCAGCAGCCGGACTCCCGGCTGGGACACTGAAGCTTTCTTT
CASSRTPGWDTEAFF
>.|TRBV21-1|.|TRBJ2-3
TGTGCCAGCGGCGACAGGGACACAGATACGCAGTATTTT
CASGDRDTDTQYF
>.|TRBV18|.|TRBJ2-7
TGTGCCAGCTCACCAGGCCAGAGGTCCTCCTACGAGCAGTACTTC
CASSPGQRSSYEQYF
>.|TRBV4-1|.|TRBJ2-5
TGCGCCAGCAGCCAAGATAGGCGTGAGACCCAGTACTTC
CASSQDRRETQYF
>.|TRBV2|.|TRBJ1-1
TGTGCCAGCAGGAGAGACAGAGACACTGAAGCTTTCTTT
CASRRDRDTEAFF
>.|TRBV4-1|.|TRBJ2-1
TGCGCCAGCAGCCAAGACGCGGGCCCTCCGGGCCTCACAGAAAAGTACAATGAGCAGTTCTTC
CASSQDAGPPGLTEKYNEQFF
>TRBD1|TRBV4-1|.|TRBJ1-6
TGCGCCAGCAACCCCAAGGCGCAGGGGGGTAATTCACCCCTCCACTTT
CASNPKAQGGNSPLHF
>.|TRBV11-2|.|TRBJ2-3
TGTGCCAGCAGCTTTGGTAGCGGTCTCCTCGGAACAGATACGCAGTATTTT
CASSFGSGLLGTDTQYF
>TRBD2|TRBV5-1|.|TRBJ2-5
TGCGCCAGCAGCTCCGGACTAGCGGGGAGGCAAGAGACCCAGTACTTC
CASSSGLAGRQETQYF
>.|TRBV2|.|TRBJ1-2
TGTGCCAGGCATCCGACACAGGGAAATGGCTACACCTTC
CARHPTQGNGYTF